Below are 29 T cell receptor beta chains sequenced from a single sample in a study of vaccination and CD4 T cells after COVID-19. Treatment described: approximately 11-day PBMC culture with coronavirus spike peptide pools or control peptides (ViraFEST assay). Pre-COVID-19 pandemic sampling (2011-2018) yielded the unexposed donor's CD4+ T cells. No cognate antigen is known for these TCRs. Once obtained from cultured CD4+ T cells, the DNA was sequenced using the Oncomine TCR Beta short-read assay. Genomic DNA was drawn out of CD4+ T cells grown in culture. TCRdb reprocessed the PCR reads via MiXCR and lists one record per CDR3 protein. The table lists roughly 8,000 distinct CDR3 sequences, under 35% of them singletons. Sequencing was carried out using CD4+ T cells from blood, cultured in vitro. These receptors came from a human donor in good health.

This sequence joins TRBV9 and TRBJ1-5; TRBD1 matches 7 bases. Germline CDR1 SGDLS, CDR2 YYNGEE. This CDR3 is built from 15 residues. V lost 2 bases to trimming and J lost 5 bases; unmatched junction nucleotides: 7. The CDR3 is CASSVSGGKYQPQHF. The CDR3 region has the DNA TGTGCCAGCAGCGTCTCAGGGGGAAAGTATCAGCCCCAGCATTTT.

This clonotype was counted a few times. CDR3 in amino acids: CASSLGGPGSIVTEAFF. The CDR3 nucleotides read TGTGCCAGCAGCTTAGGGGGGCCAGGGAGTATAGTCACTGAAGCTTTCTTT. The chain joins TRBV7-2 to TRBJ1-1; D is possibly TRBD1 (6 bases). Per the germline V gene, CDR1 is SGHTA and CDR2 is FQGNSA. This CDR3 has 17 residues. Deletions cut 1 base from V and 4 bases from J, with 19 bases between.

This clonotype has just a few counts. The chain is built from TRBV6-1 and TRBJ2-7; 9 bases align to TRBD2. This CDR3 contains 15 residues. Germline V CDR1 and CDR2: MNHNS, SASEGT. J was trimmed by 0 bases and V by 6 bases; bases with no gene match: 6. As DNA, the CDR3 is TGTGCCAGCAGATCCCTAGCGGGGAGCTCCTACGAGCAGTACTTC. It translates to CASRSLAGSSYEQYF.

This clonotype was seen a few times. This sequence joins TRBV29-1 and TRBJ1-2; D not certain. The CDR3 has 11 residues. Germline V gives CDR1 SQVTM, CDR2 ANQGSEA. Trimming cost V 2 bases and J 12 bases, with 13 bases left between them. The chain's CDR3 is CSVERGRGDTF. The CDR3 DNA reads TGCAGCGTTGAAAGAGGGCGGGGAGACACCTTC.

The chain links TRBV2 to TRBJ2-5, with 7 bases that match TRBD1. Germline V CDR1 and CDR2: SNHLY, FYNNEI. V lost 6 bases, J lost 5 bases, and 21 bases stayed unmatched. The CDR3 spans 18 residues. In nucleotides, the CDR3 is TGTGCCAGCAGGACGTTTATGGGGGCAGGGCCCAGGGGGGAGACCCAGTACTTC. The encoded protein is CASRTFMGAGPRGETQYF.

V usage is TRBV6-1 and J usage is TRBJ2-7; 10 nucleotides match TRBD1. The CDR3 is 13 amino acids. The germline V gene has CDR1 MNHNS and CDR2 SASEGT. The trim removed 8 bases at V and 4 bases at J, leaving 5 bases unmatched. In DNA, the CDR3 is TGTGCCAGCCTACGGGACAGGGGATACGAGCAGTACTTC. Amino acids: CASLRDRGYEQYF.

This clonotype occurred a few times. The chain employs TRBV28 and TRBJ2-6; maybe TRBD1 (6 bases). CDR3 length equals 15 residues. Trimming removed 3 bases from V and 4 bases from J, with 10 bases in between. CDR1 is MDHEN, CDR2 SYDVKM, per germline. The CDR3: CASSFGGTGANVLTF. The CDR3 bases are TGTGCCAGCAGTTTTGGGGGCACCGGGGCCAACGTCCTGACTTTC.

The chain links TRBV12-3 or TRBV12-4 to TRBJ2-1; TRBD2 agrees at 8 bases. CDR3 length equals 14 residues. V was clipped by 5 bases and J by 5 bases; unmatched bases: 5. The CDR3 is CASSVPGLDNEQFF. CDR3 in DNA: TGTGCCAGCAGTGTTCCGGGACTAGACAATGAGCAGTTCTTC.

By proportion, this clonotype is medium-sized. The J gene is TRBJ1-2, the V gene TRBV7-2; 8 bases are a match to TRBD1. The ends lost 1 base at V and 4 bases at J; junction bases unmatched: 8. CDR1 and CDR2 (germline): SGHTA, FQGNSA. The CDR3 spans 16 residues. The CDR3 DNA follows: TGTGCCAGCAGCTTAGGGGGTCGGGACAGGATCTATGGCTACACCTTC. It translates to CASSLGGRDRIYGYTF.

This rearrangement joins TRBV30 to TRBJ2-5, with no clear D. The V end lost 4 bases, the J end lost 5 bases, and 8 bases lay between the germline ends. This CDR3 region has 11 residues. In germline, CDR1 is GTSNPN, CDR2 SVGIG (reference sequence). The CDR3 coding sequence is TGTGCCTGGATAACCGGGGAGACCCAGTACTTC. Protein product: CAWITGETQYF.

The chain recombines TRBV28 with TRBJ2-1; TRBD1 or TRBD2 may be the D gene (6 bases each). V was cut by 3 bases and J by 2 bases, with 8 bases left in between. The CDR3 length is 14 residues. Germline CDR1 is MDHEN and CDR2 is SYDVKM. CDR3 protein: CASSLGGPYNEQFF. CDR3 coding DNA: TGTGCCAGCAGTTTGGGGGGCCCCTACAATGAGCAGTTCTTC.

Written as DNA, the CDR3 is TGTGCCAGCAGCTTGGGGGTAGGGTCCGGAAACACCATATATTTT. It yields the protein CASSLGVGSGNTIYF. The chain uses TRBV5-4 and TRBJ1-3, with D uncertain. The germline CDR1 and CDR2 sequences are SGHNT and YYREEE (reference sequence). The CDR3 spans 15 residues. Trimming removed 0 bases at V and 4 bases at J, with 11 bases between.

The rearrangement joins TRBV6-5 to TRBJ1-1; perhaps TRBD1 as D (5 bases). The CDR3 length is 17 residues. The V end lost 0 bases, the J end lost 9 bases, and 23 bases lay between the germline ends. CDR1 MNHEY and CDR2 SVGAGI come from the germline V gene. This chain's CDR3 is CASSYSIDRAWGGKAFF. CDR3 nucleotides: TGTGCCAGCAGTTACTCGATCGACAGAGCTTGGGGAGGTAAAGCTTTCTTT.

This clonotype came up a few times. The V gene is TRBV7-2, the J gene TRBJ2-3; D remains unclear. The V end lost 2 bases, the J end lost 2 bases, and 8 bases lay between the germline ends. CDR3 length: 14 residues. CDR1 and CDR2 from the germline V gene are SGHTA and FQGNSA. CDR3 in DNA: TGTGCCAGCAGCTTAACGGCGTACACAGATACGCAGTATTTT. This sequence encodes CASSLTAYTDTQYF.

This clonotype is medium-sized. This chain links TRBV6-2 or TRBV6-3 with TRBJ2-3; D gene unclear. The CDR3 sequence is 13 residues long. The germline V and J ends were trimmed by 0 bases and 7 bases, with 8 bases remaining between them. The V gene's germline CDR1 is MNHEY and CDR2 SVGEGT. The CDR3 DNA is TGTGCCAGCAGTTACTCGGAGAGGAATACGCAGTATTTT. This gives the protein CASSYSERNTQYF.

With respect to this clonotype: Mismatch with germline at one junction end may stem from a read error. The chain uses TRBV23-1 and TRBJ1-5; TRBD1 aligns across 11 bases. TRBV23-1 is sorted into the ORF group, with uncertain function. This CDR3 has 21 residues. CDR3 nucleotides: TGCACCAGCAGTCAATCGAGAGGACAGGGGGCGCCGTTTGGTGGCAATCAGCCCCAGCATTTT. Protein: CTSSQSRGQGAPFGGNQPQHF.

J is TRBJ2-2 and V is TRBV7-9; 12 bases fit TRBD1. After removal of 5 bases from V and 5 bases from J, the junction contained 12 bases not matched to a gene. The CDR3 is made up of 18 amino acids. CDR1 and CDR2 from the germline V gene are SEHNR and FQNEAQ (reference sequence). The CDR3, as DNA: TGTGCCAGCAGCCTTTCGGGACAGGGGGCCGCCGCTACCGGGGAGCTGTTTTTT. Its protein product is CASSLSGQGAAATGELFF.

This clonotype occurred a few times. The CDR3 sequence: CASSRIPGLAGGLYSYEQYF. Written as DNA, the CDR3 is TGTGCCAGCAGTCGCATCCCGGGACTAGCGGGAGGTCTCTATTCCTACGAGCAGTACTTC. The chain couples TRBV6-2 or TRBV6-3 to TRBJ2-7; 15 nucleotides line up with TRBD2. Germline lookup yields CDR1 MNHEY and CDR2 SVGEGT. The CDR3 totals 20 residues. The V gene end was trimmed by 5 bases and the J gene end by 1 base; junction bases not matched to a gene: 15.

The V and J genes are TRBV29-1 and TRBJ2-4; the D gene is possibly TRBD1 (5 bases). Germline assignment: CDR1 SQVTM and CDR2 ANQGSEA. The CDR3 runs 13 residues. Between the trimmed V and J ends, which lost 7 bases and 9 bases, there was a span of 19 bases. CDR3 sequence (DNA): TGCAGCGCCTCAGAAGGGGCGAGTGGCATTCAGTACTTC. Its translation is CSASEGASGIQYF.

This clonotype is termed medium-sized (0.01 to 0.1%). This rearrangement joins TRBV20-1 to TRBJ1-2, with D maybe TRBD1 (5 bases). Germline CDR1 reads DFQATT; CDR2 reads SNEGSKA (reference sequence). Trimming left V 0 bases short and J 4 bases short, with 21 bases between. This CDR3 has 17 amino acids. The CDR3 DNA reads TGCAGTGCTAGAGATTACGGCAGGGTGGGGGGTCTCTATGGCTACACCTTC. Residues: CSARDYGRVGGLYGYTF.

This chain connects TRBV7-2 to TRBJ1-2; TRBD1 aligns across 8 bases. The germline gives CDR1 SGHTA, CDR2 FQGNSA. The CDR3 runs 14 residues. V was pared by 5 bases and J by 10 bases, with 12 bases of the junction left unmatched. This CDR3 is CASSRTTGQDDYTF. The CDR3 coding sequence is TGTGCCAGCAGCCGGACGACGGGACAGGATGACTACACCTTC.

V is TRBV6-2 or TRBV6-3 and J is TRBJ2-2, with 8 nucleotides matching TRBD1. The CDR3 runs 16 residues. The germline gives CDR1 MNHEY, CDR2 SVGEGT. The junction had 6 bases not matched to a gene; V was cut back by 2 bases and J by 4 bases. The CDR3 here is CASSYGQGSVTGELFF. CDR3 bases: TGTGCCAGCAGTTACGGACAGGGCTCGGTCACCGGGGAGCTGTTTTTT.

The DNA of the CDR3 is TGTGCCAGCAGGAAGAGGTCGGGGGGAATTAACTATGGCTACACCTTC. Translated: CASRKRSGGINYGYTF. The rearrangement uses TRBV12-3 or TRBV12-4 and TRBJ1-2, with a possible D match to TRBD1 (5 bases). The CDR3 sequence is 16 residues long. Trimming left V 6 bases short and J 1 base short, with 18 bases between.

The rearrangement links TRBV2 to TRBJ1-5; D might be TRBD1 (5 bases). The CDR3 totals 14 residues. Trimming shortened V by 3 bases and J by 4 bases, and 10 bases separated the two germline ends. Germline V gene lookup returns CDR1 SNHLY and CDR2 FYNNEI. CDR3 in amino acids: CASSDRAANQPQHF. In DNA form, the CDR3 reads TGTGCCAGCAGTGACAGGGCCGCAAATCAGCCCCAGCATTTT.

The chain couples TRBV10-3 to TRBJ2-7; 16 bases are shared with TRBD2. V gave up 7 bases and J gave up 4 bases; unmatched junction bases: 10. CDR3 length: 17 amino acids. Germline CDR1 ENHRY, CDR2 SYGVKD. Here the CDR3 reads CAITPGTSGRAGYEQYF. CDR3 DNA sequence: TGTGCCATCACCCCCGGGACTAGCGGGAGGGCCGGGTACGAGCAGTACTTC.

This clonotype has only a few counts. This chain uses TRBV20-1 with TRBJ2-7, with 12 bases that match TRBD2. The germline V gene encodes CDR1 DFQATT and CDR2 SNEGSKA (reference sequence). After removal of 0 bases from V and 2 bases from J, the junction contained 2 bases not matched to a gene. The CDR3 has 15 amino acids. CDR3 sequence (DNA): TGCAGTGCTAGAGAACTAGCGGGAGGACCCTACGAGCAGTACTTC. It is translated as CSARELAGGPYEQYF.

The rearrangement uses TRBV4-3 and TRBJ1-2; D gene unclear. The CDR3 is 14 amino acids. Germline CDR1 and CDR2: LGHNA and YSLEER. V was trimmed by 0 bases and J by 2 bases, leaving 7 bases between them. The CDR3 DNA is TGCGCCAGCAGCCAAGATTATGGAAACTATGGCTACACCTTC. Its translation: CASSQDYGNYGYTF.

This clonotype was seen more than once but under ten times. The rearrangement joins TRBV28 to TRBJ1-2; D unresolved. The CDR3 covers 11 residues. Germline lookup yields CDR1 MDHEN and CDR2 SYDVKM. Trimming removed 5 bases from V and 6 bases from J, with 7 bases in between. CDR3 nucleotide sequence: TGTGCCAGCAGTGGAGAGAATGGCTACACCTTC. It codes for CASSGENGYTF.

This CDR3 is CASSLASGVWEQFF. CDR3 nucleotide sequence: TGTGCCAGCAGCTTAGCGTCTGGGGTTTGGGAGCAGTTCTTC. V usage is TRBV7-9 and J usage is TRBJ2-1; D call uncertain. The CDR3 sequence is 14 residues long. Germline CDR1 and CDR2: SEHNR and FQNEAQ (reference sequence). The germline V and J ends were trimmed by 0 bases and 10 bases, with 13 bases remaining between them. The full variable domain, with the rest looked up from reference TRBV7-9 and TRBJ2-1, is DTGVSQNPRHKITKRGQNVTFRCDPISEHNRLYWYRQTLGQGPEFLTYFQNEAQLEKSRLLSDRFSAERPKGSFSTLEIQRTEQGDSAMYLCASSLASGVWEQFFGPGTRLTVL.